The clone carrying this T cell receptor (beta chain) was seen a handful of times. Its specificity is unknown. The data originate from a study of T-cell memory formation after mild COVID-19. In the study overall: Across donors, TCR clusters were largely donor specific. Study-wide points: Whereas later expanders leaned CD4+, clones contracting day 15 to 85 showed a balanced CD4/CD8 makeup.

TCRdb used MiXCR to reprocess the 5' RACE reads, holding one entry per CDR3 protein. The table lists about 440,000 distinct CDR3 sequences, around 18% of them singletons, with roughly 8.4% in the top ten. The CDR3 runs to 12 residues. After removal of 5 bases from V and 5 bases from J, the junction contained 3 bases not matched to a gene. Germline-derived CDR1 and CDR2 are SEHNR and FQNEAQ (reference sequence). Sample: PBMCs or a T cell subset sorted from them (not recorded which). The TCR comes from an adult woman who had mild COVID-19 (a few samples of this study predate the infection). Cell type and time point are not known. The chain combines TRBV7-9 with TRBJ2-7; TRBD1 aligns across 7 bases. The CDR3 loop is CASSQTGDEQYF. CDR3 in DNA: TGTGCCAGCAGCCAAACAGGGGACGAGCAGTACTTC. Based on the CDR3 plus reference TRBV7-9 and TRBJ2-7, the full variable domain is DTGVSQNPRHKITKRGQNVTFRCDPISEHNRLYWYRQTLGQGPEFLTYFQNEAQLEKSRLLSDRFSAERPKGSFSTLEIQRTEQGDSAMYLCASSQTGDEQYFGPGTRLTVT.